A single sample gave rise to the 7 T cell receptor beta chains below, sequenced in a study of OX40 agonist ivuxolimab in advanced cancers. The protocol was immunoSEQ multiplex PCR, while the TCRdb copy is restricted to in-frame clones and leaves out a portion. The sample consists of roughly 86,000 clones, roughly 92% of them appearing once. Here the sequenced sample was CD4+ or CD8+ T cells sorted from blood, taken in a trial of the OX40 agonist ivuxolimab. The receptors come from an adult with an advanced solid tumor such as melanoma, head and neck, liver or kidney cancer.

This chain connects TRBV10-1 to TRBJ2-7; 9 bases are a match to TRBD2. Germline lookup yields CDR1 WNHNN and CDR2 SYGVQD (reference sequence). This CDR3 comprises 15 residues. The trim removed 3 bases at V and 1 base at J, leaving 4 bases unmatched. CDR3 loop: CASSDTTSGSYEQYF. For the CDR3, the DNA is TGCGCCAGCAGTGATACGACTAGCGGATCCTACGAGCAGTACTTC.

This clone was counted once. This chain connects TRBV11-2 to TRBJ2-7; 10 nucleotides line up with TRBD1. The trim removed 3 bases at V and 4 bases at J, leaving 3 bases unmatched. Germline V CDR1 and CDR2: SGHAT, FQNNGV. The CDR3 spans 14 residues. CDR3 sequence (DNA): TGTGCCAGCAGCTTCGGGACAGGGGTATACGAGCAGTACTTC. It encodes CASSFGTGVYEQYF.

A single count supports this clone. The gene calls are TRBV5-4 and TRBJ1-2; TRBD1 aligns across 7 bases. This CDR3 spans 12 amino acids. The junction had 5 bases not matched to a gene; V was cut back by 4 bases and J by 8 bases. Germline V lookup: CDR1 SGHNT, CDR2 YYREEE (reference sequence). The DNA for the CDR3 is TGTGCCAGCAGCACAGGGGTTTGGGGCTACACCTTC. This codes for CASSTGVWGYTF. The full variable domain, in which reference TRBV5-4 and TRBJ1-2 provide the parts outside the CDR3, is ETGVTQSPTHLIKTRGQQVTLRCSSQSGHNTVSWYQQALGQGPQFIFQYYREEENGRGNFPPRFSGLQFPNYSSELNVNALELDDSALYLCASSTGVWGYTFGSGTRLTVV.

In DNA, the CDR3 is TGCGCCAGCAGTCAAAAAGGGGTGATACAGCCCCAGCATTTT. Its translation: CASSQKGVIQPQHF. V is TRBV23-1 and J is TRBJ1-5; D perhaps matches TRBD1 (5 bases). TRBV23-1 is an ORF for which the function is uncertain. The CDR3 is 14 residues long. The V end lost 2 bases, the J end lost 7 bases, and 12 bases lay between the germline ends.

The chain is built from TRBV19 and TRBJ1-2; 7 nucleotides match TRBD1. The V gene end was trimmed by 8 bases and the J gene end by 7 bases; junction bases not matched to a gene: 31. CDR3 length: 20 residues. Germline V gene lookup returns CDR1 LNHDA and CDR2 SQIVND (reference sequence). CDR3 in amino acids: CASGAPPGQVGVFRDRGYTF. The CDR3 nucleotides are TGTGCCAGTGGCGCACCACCCGGACAGGTCGGGGTTTTCCGTGATCGTGGCTACACCTTC.

Comments on this clone: Other DNA sequences within the sample encode an identical CDR3. V is TRBV5-1 and J is TRBJ1-1; D remains ambiguous. The CDR3 is 14 residues long. Germline CDR1 and CDR2: SGHRS and YFSETQ. V dropped 0 bases and J dropped 5 bases, with 11 bases sitting between them. Here the CDR3 reads CASSLGQAGTEAFF. The CDR3 region has the DNA TGCGCCAGCAGCTTGGGTCAGGCTGGGACTGAAGCTTTCTTT.

V and J are TRBV2 and TRBJ2-5; 7 bases match TRBD2. Germline assignment: CDR1 SNHLY and CDR2 FYNNEI. The CDR3 contains 13 residues. V dropped 5 bases and J dropped 6; count of bases not matched to a gene: 6. CDR3 in amino acids: CASSYDSGKTQYF. CDR3 nucleotides: TGTGCCAGCAGTTATGACAGCGGGAAGACCCAGTACTTC.